Below, 24 T cell receptor beta chains from the same sample are listed, as sequenced in a study of tissue T cells after allogeneic stem cell transplantation. Sequencing was performed with immunoSEQ multiplex PCR; in TCRdb, only in-frame clones are kept and a portion is missing. The sample lists some 25,000 clones, over 70% occurring once. Sequencing was performed on tissue from the ileum, taken at autopsy. These receptors originate from a female donor of 60 years or more with lung cancer.

The chain joins TRBV5-4 to TRBJ2-7; 8 bases line up with TRBD1. CDR1 SGHNT and CDR2 YYREEE come from the germline V gene (reference sequence). The V gene end was trimmed by 4 bases and the J gene end by 7 bases; junction bases not matched to a gene: 16. The CDR3 covers 16 residues. The CDR3 nucleotides are TGTGCCAGCAGCGCTTACGTACCCGGGACAGGTGGAGAGCAGTACTTC. This gives the protein CASSAYVPGTGGEQYF.

Here the CDR3 DNA reads TGTGCCAGCAGTCCCACTAGCGGGAGGGCCGACACCGGGGAGCTGTTTTTT. As protein: CASSPTSGRADTGELFF. V and J are TRBV2 and TRBJ2-2; 13 positions agree with TRBD2. CDR3 length: 17 amino acids. Per the germline V gene, CDR1 is SNHLY and CDR2 is FYNNEI. Losses at the gene ends were 5 bases for V and 3 bases for J; bases not matched to a gene: 6.

The chain recombines TRBV6-5 with TRBJ2-5; 7 nucleotides agree with TRBD2. J gave up 5 bases and V 3 bases, and 9 bases lay outside the gene matches. CDR3 length: 15 residues. Germline loops: CDR1 MNHEY, CDR2 SVGAGI. As DNA, the CDR3 is TGTGCCAGCAGTTATCGGGAGGCAGCTCAGGAGACCCAGTACTTC. Protein: CASSYREAAQETQYF.

This chain joins TRBV30 and TRBJ2-5, with a possible D match to TRBD2 (6 bases). The germline V gene encodes CDR1 GTSNPN and CDR2 SVGIG (reference sequence). Deletions cut 8 bases from V and 8 bases from J, with 21 bases between. The CDR3 loop spans 13 amino acids. CDR3: CAGGDGAFGTQYF. Here the CDR3 DNA reads TGTGCCGGAGGGGACGGGGCGTTTGGAACCCAGTACTTC.

J is TRBJ1-1 and V is TRBV6-2 or TRBV6-3; no reliable D call. V was pared by 4 bases and J by 4 bases, with 13 bases between. The V gene's germline CDR1 is MNHEY and CDR2 SVGEGT. The CDR3 has 14 residues. CDR3 coding DNA: TGTGCCAGCAGTTCTTGGCAGACTGGCACTGAAGCTTTCTTT. Its translation is CASSSWQTGTEAFF.

A few counts support this clone. V gene TRBV5-1 combines with J gene TRBJ2-3; D may be TRBD2 (5 bases). Germline loops: CDR1 SGHRS, CDR2 YFSETQ. Trimming stripped 5 bases from V and 1 base from J, with 23 bases between. CDR3 length: 18 amino acids. The CDR3 sequence: CASSLPSRQSRGTDTQYF. The CDR3 bases are TGCGCCAGCAGTCTCCCCTCCCGCCAGTCGAGGGGCACAGATACGCAGTATTTT.

The chain joins TRBV5-8 to TRBJ2-1; D tentatively fits TRBD1 or TRBD2 (6 bases each). Germline values: CDR1 SGHTS, CDR2 YDEGEE. The ends were cut back, 1 base at V and 8 bases at J, with 16 bases in the middle. The CDR3 runs to 15 residues. The CDR3 protein is CASSLKGGRLDEQFF. The CDR3 DNA sequence: TGTGCCAGCAGCTTGAAGGGGGGTAGATTGGATGAGCAGTTCTTC.

With regard to this clone: Since a much larger clone is just one base distant, this may be a read error. This chain uses TRBV18 with TRBJ1-6; perhaps TRBD1 as D (6 bases). Trimming stripped 4 bases from V and 7 bases from J, with 8 bases between. Germline V gene sequence: CDR1 KGHSH, CDR2 LQKENI. The CDR3 loop spans 13 amino acids. DNA of the CDR3: TGTGCCAGCTCACAAGGACAGAATTCACCCCTCCACTTT. Translation gives CASSQGQNSPLHF.

The gene calls are TRBV5-1 and TRBJ1-6, with a tentative D call TRBD1 (6 bases). V lost 4 bases and J lost 0, with 8 bases in between. The CDR3 covers 15 residues. The V gene's germline CDR1 is SGHRS and CDR2 YFSETQ. CDR3 coding DNA: TGCGCCAGCAGCCAGGACAGCTCCTATAATTCACCCCTCCACTTT. Translated, it gives CASSQDSSYNSPLHF.

The gene calls are TRBV7-2 and TRBJ2-7; possibly TRBD1 for D (7 bases). V was trimmed by 5 bases and J by 3 bases, leaving 11 bases between them. The CDR3 runs 13 residues. Germline values: CDR1 SGHTA, CDR2 FQGNSA. CDR3 nucleotide sequence: TGTGCCAGCAGCCGCGGGACAGACTACGAGCAGTACTTC. It yields the protein CASSRGTDYEQYF.

The chain combines TRBV4-1 with TRBJ1-2; D is ambiguous. V was cut by 1 base and J by 4 bases, with 10 bases left in between. The CDR3 length is 14 residues. The germline V gene has CDR1 MGHRA and CDR2 YSYEKL. The CDR3 region has the DNA TGCGCCAGCAGCCAAGTTCCAGTTACCTATGGCTACACCTTC. Translation: CASSQVPVTYGYTF.

The genes are TRBV25-1 and TRBJ1-3, with D possibly being TRBD1 (5 bases). This CDR3 contains 14 residues. From germline, CDR1 is MGHDK and CDR2 SYGVNS. V was cut by 4 bases and J by 0 bases, with 7 bases left in between. CDR3 sequence reads: CASSGQGSGNTIYF. Written as DNA, the CDR3 is TGTGCCAGCAGTGGGCAGGGCTCTGGAAACACCATATATTTT.

In its sample, this clone was seen once. V is TRBV11-3 and J is TRBJ2-7, with a possible D match to TRBD1 (5 bases). Trimming removed 5 bases from V and 3 bases from J, with 11 bases in between. The CDR3 runs to 13 residues. Looked up from germline, CDR1 is SGHNT and CDR2 is YENEEA. The CDR3 nucleotides are TGTGCCAGCAGCCGTGACAGTCTCTACGAGCAGTACTTC. Translation gives CASSRDSLYEQYF.

The chain joins TRBV18 to TRBJ2-1, with 13 bases fitting TRBD2. The trim removed 3 bases at V and 0 bases at J, leaving 8 bases unmatched. The CDR3 runs 19 residues. Germline lookup yields CDR1 KGHSH and CDR2 LQKENI. CDR3 in DNA: TGTGCCAGCTCACCGCGACTAGCGGGGGGATGGAGCTCCTACAATGAGCAGTTCTTC. Protein sequence: CASSPRLAGGWSSYNEQFF.

V usage is TRBV5-6 and J usage is TRBJ1-3, with no clear D. The CDR3 totals 14 residues. Trimming took 1 base from V and 3 from J, leaving 8 bases between them. Germline V gives CDR1 SGHDT, CDR2 YYEEEE. The DNA of the CDR3 is TGTGCCAGCAGCTTGTCCCTGAATGGAAACACCATATATTTT. This encodes CASSLSLNGNTIYF.

The chain couples TRBV6-5 to TRBJ1-1; possibly TRBD1 for D (6 bases). Germline assignment: CDR1 MNHEY and CDR2 SVGAGI. The CDR3 is made up of 14 amino acids. The V end was cut by 2 bases, the J end by 6 bases, with 13 bases between. CDR3 in amino acids: CASSYGNQGSEAFF. In DNA, the CDR3 is TGTGCCAGCAGTTACGGGAATCAGGGGTCTGAAGCTTTCTTT.

J is TRBJ2-3 and V is TRBV6-5; no clear D gene. Germline CDR1 is MNHEY and CDR2 is SVGAGI. The CDR3 runs to 15 residues. The ends were cut back, 2 bases at V and 0 bases at J, with 9 bases in the middle. The CDR3 DNA sequence: TGTGCCAGCAGTTACACCCTGGGTAGCACAGATACGCAGTATTTT. Translation: CASSYTLGSTDTQYF.

This clone has a handful of counts. The J gene is TRBJ2-5, the V gene TRBV6-2 or TRBV6-3; no firm D call. The germline V and J ends were trimmed by 5 bases and 1 base, with 14 bases remaining between them. CDR3 size: 15 residues. Germline loops: CDR1 MNHEY, CDR2 SVGEGT. The CDR3 DNA sequence: TGTGCCAGCAGTACTCGGAGAAAGAGCCAAGAGACCCAGTACTTC. Translating gives CASSTRRKSQETQYF.

This sequence joins TRBV5-6 and TRBJ2-7; 8 bases map to TRBD1. The CDR3 length is 15 residues. From germline, CDR1 is SGHDT and CDR2 YYEEEE. The V and J ends lost 0 bases and 2 bases, in that order; junction bases with no gene match: 4. The CDR3 nucleotides are TGTGCCAGCAGCTTGGTACAGGGGGTCCCCTACGAGCAGTACTTC. It is translated as CASSLVQGVPYEQYF.

In regard to this clone: The same CDR3 also results from other DNA sequences found in this sample. The chain recombines TRBV19 with TRBJ2-1; tentative D call: TRBD1 (5 bases). Germline CDR1 LNHDA, CDR2 SQIVND (reference sequence). The CDR3 runs 15 residues. V was cut by 3 bases and J by 0 bases, with 9 bases left in between. The CDR3 is CASSIDRSSYNEQFF. The CDR3 DNA is TGTGCCAGTAGTATCGACAGAAGCTCCTACAATGAGCAGTTCTTC.

This clone was detected only a few times. The chain combines TRBV7-3 with TRBJ1-1, with TRBD1 matching 7 bases. Looked up from germline, CDR1 is SGHTA and CDR2 is FQGTGA. CDR3 size: 16 residues. Trimming at V came to 0 bases and at J to 3 bases, leaving 7 bases not matched to a gene. CDR3 sequence reads: CASSLTVDRPHTEAFF. CDR3 nucleotides: TGTGCCAGCAGCTTAACGGTGGACAGGCCTCACACTGAAGCTTTCTTT.

The chain's CDR3 is CASSNGQGGYTF. CDR3 DNA: TGTGCCAGCTCTAACGGACAGGGCGGCTACACCTTC. The chain combines TRBV18 with TRBJ1-2; 8 bases align to TRBD1. This CDR3 contains 12 residues. Unmatched junction bases numbered 5, after V lost 6 bases and J lost 8 bases. Germline CDR1 KGHSH, CDR2 LQKENI.

This sequence joins TRBV19 and TRBJ1-1, with a tentative D call TRBD1 (5 bases). This CDR3 has 15 residues. The V end lost 8 bases, the J end lost 2 bases, and 18 bases lay between the germline ends. Looked up from germline, CDR1 is LNHDA and CDR2 is SQIVND (reference sequence). CDR3 residues: CASLSPGQANTEAFF. The DNA for the CDR3 is TGTGCCAGTCTCTCCCCCGGACAAGCCAACACTGAAGCTTTCTTT.

This clone is termed medium-sized. V gene TRBV5-1 combines with J gene TRBJ2-7; unclear D gene. Trimming took 0 bases from V and 5 from J, leaving 9 bases between them. This CDR3 has 13 residues. Germline V gene lookup returns CDR1 SGHRS and CDR2 YFSETQ. The CDR3 is CASSLVGSDEQYF. For the CDR3, the DNA is TGCGCCAGCAGCTTGGTGGGCAGCGACGAGCAGTACTTC.